One TCR beta chain is described in this entry. Its antigen is not identified. Germline CDR1 and CDR2: GTSNPN and SVGIG (reference sequence). V was pared by 1 base and J by 4 bases, with 10 bases between. CDR3 length: 13 amino acids. Clones were read by immunoSEQ multiplex PCR, and TCRdb kept only the in-frame ones, dropping some. The data show 45,000 or so clones, about 70% seen once. This entry comes from a study of vaccination effects on CD4 cells after COVID-19. Following a roughly eleven-day culture, CD4+ T cells were purified. Participants each got two BNT162b2 or mRNA-1273 vaccine doses. In the vaccine recipients, nucleocapsid antibodies were negative and there was no prior SARS-CoV-2 infection.

This TCR came from a human donor who received a COVID-19 vaccine. The rearrangement uses TRBV30 and TRBJ1-1; D remains ambiguous. The material was CD4+ T cells from PBMCs cultured without peptide, obtained after COVID-19 vaccination. CDR3: CAWSGRSSTEAFF. The CDR3 nucleotides read TGTGCCTGGAGTGGTAGGTCGTCCACTGAAGCTTTCTTT. Complete variable domain (other parts from reference TRBV30 and TRBJ1-1): SQTIHQWPATLVQPVGSPLSLECTVEGTSNPNLYWYRQAAGRGLQLLFYSVGIGQISSEVPQNLSASRPQDRQFILSSKKLLLSDSGFYLCAWSGRSSTEAFFGQGTRLTVV.